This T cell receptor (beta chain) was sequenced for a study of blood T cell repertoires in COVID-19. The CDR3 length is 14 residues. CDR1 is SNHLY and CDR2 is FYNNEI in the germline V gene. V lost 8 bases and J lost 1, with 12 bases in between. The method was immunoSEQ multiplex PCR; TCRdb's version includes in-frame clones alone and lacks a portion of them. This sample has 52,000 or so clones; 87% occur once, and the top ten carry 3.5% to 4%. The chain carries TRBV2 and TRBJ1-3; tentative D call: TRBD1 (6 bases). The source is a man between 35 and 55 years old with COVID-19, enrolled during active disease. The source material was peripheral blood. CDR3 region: CASQQGRSGNTIYF. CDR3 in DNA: TGTGCCAGCCAACAGGGCCGTTCTGGAAACACCATATATTTT.